The 3 T cell receptor beta chains listed next were all sequenced from one sample in a study of shared clonotypes between healthy human individuals. Clones were sequenced by immunoSEQ multiplex PCR, and TCRdb holds only the in-frame ones, with some missing. The sample records approximately 2.3 million clones, approximately 93% being singletons. The sequencing input was naive CD4+ T cells from PBMCs. Subset defined: CD45RA+ positively selected. The receptors here all came from a man younger than 35 in good health. Some clones in this sample may be carry-over from other donors' samples.

About this clone: The identical CDR3 is also encoded by other nucleotide sequences in the sample. The V and J genes are TRBV7-3 and TRBJ1-1, with D possibly TRBD1 on 5 matching bases. Germline V gene sequence: CDR1 SGHTA, CDR2 FQGTGA. Trimming shortened V by 3 bases and J by 1 base, and 9 bases separated the two germline ends. This CDR3 has 14 residues. The chain's CDR3 is CASSLQGRNTEAFF. The CDR3 DNA follows: TGTGCCAGCAGCTTGCAGGGCCGGAACACTGAAGCTTTCTTT.

The V gene is TRBV5-1, the J gene TRBJ2-3, with TRBD2 matching over 8 bases. CDR1 and CDR2 (germline): SGHRS, YFSETQ. The CDR3 contains 17 residues. The V gene end was trimmed by 5 bases and the J gene end by 4 bases; junction bases not matched to a gene: 15. The CDR3 DNA follows: TGCGCCAGCAGTCTAGGGGGGAGCGGGAGAAGGGCAGATACGCAGTATTTT. This encodes CASSLGGSGRRADTQYF.

This chain links TRBV6-1 with TRBJ1-1; D is unclear. The CDR3 is 14 amino acids. Germline loops: CDR1 MNHNS, CDR2 SASEGT. V was cut by 4 bases and J by 6 bases, with 15 bases left in between. CDR3 nucleotide sequence: TGTGCCAGCAGTGTAAGGATTTGGTTCGCTGAAGCTTTCTTT. Amino acid sequence: CASSVRIWFAEAFF.